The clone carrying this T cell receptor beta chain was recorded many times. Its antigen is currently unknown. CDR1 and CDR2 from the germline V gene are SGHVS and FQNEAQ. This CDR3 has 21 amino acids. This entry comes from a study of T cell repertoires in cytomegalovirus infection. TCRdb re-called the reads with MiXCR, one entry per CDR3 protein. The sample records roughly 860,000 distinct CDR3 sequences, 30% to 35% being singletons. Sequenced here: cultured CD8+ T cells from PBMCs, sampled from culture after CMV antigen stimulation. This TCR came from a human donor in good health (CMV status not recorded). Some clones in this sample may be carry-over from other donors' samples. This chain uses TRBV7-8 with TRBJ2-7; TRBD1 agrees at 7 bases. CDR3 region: CVSPSRDIRRRGHSLADEQYV. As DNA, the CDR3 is TGTGTCAGCCCAAGCCGGGACATACGGAGAAGGGGGCACAGTCTCGCCGACGAGCAGTACGTC.